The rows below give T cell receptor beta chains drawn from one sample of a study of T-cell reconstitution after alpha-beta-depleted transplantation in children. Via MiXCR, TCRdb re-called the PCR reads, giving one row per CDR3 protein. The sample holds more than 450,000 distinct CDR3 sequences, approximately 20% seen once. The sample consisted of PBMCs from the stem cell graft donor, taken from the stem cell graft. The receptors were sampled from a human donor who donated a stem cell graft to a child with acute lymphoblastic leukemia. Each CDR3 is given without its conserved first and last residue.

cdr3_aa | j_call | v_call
ASSNQGRTDTQY | TRBJ2-3 | TRBV19
AGSQAAGGHRAF | TRBJ1-1 | TRBV4-1
ASRSDSYEQY | TRBJ2-7 | TRBV2
ASSVGWADTQY | TRBJ2-3 | TRBV5-1
ASSLTAAGAGETQY | TRBJ2-5 | TRBV5-1
ASSSDPVHEQF | TRBJ2-1 | TRBV7-9
AIKPGYQETQY | TRBJ2-5 | TRBV10-3
ASNTGGANLGAF | TRBJ1-1 | TRBV9
ARSHSSGGLETQY | TRBJ2-5 | TRBV3-1
SAEPRADTQY | TRBJ2-3 | TRBV20-1
AISESPDSGNTIY | TRBJ1-3 | TRBV10-3
ATSREWTYTDTQY | TRBJ2-3 | TRBV15
ASSSTGGSNQPQH | TRBJ1-5 | TRBV7-9
ASSLISGTGAEAF | TRBJ1-1 | TRBV7-9
ASGQDGGGGEQY | TRBJ2-7 | TRBV7-9
ASSLLRGGDTQY | TRBJ2-3 | TRBV5-1
ASSPKLRYTDTQY | TRBJ2-3 | TRBV7-9
AISAEGQLLGYGYT | TRBJ1-2 | TRBV10-3
ASSKEYNSPLH | TRBJ1-6 | TRBV12-3/TRBV12-4
ASSPGFAQY | TRBJ2-7 | TRBV28
SVEDGRGPYNEQF | TRBJ2-1 | TRBV29-1
ASSLLTSGGSNEQF | TRBJ2-1 | TRBV3-1
ASRDRSGVSSRSPREIRDGYT | TRBJ1-2 | TRBV5-1
ASRLGGTSTDTQY | TRBJ2-3 | TRBV6-1
ASSLGASPYTTSYEQY | TRBJ2-7 | TRBV7-8
ASSAGAPNTEAF | TRBJ1-1 | TRBV7-9
ASGIGSSYEQY | TRBJ2-7 | TRBV5-1
SARDFFHEAGGPSGELF | TRBJ2-2 | TRBV20-1
ASLPIAGDPTDTQY | TRBJ2-3 | TRBV27
ASTMTSPNEQF | TRBJ2-1 | TRBV12-3/TRBV12-4
SVIAGNSYNEQF | TRBJ2-1 | TRBV29-1
ASSLLGSENEKLF | TRBJ1-4 | TRBV7-9
ASTWGFWRGLSSYEQY | TRBJ2-7 | TRBV5-1
ATSRSASNTGELF | TRBJ2-2 | TRBV24-1
ASSEIYVQY | TRBJ2-4 | TRBV2
ASSPAGGEQF | TRBJ2-1 | TRBV18
ASSEAPLKTTDTQY | TRBJ2-3 | TRBV2
ASSPNPLETQY | TRBJ2-5 | TRBV18
ASSPLGLAGAGGSYNEQF | TRBJ2-1 | TRBV12-3/TRBV12-4